This T cell receptor beta chain came from a study of control samples from healthy donors and cancer patients. Here immunoSEQ multiplex PCR was the method, and the copy in TCRdb shows in-frame clones only, minus some. The sample contains over 100,000 clones, under 95% of which appear only once. V was pared by 4 bases and J by 10 bases, with 10 bases of the junction left unmatched. The length of the CDR3 is 15 residues. Germline assignment: CDR1 MDHEN and CDR2 SYDVKM. The TCR comes from a woman between 18 and 30 years old in good health. The chain joins TRBV28 to TRBJ1-6, with 7 bases aligning to TRBD1. Sequenced: blood. The CDR3 region is CASSSSIGGGSPLHF. CDR3 nucleotides: TGTGCCAGCAGTTCGTCTATAGGGGGCGGATCACCCCTCCACTTT. The full variable domain, in which reference TRBV28 and TRBJ1-6 provide the parts outside the CDR3, is DVKVTQSSRYLVKRTGEKVFLECVQDMDHENMFWYRQDPGLGLRLIYFSYDVKMKEKGDIPEGYSVSREKKERFSLILESASTNQTSMYLCASSSSIGGGSPLHFGNGTRLTVT.